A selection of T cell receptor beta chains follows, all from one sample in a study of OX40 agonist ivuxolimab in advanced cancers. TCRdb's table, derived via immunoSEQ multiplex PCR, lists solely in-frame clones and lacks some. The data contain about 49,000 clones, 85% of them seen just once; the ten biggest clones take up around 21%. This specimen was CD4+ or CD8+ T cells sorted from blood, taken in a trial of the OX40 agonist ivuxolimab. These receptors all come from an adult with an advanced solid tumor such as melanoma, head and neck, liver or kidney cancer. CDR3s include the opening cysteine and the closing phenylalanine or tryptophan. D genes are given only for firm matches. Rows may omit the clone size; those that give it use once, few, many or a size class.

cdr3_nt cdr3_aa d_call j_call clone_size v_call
TGCGCCAGCCAAACAGGGGGTTCTGGAAACACCATATATTTT CASQTGGSGNTIYF TRBD1 TRBJ1-3 . TRBV10-2
TGTGCCAGCAGTGTGACAGGGGTGGTCTATGTTGATGAGCAGTTCTTC CASSVTGVVYVDEQFF TRBD1 TRBJ2-1 . TRBV27
TGCGCCAGCAGCCAAGGTCAGAACACTGAAGCTTTCTTT CASSQGQNTEAFF . TRBJ1-1 . TRBV4-1
TGTGCCAGCAGTGAAGAGGCAGGGGGCCATCCTGAGCAGTTCTTC CASSEEAGGHPEQFF TRBD1 TRBJ2-1 . TRBV25-1
TGTGCCAGCGGGTTGGGGCACTATGGCTACACCTTC CASGLGHYGYTF . TRBJ1-2 . TRBV6-6
TGTGCCAGCAGGGACGACAATGAGCAGTTCTTC CASRDDNEQFF . TRBJ2-1 . TRBV6-1
TGTGCCAGCAGCTTCAAAACTCTCCGGGACAGGGAAGAAGGTGAGCAGTTCTTC CASSFKTLRDREEGEQFF TRBD1 TRBJ2-1 . TRBV7-2
TGTGCCAGTAAGATAACAGGGGCCAATTCACCCCTCCACTTT CASKITGANSPLHF TRBD1 TRBJ1-6 . TRBV7-2
TGCGCCAGCAGCCAAGGGCAGGGGGATGCAGATACGCAGTATTTT CASSQGQGDADTQYF TRBD1 TRBJ2-3 . TRBV4-1
TGTGCCAGCAGCAAAGACGGGGGGCTTAATGGCTACACCTTC CASSKDGGLNGYTF . TRBJ1-2 . TRBV21-1
TGTGCCAGCAGCCACAGTAATTCCTACAATGAGCAGTTCTTC CASSHSNSYNEQFF . TRBJ2-1 once TRBV13
TGTGCCAGTAGTATAGTAGGCCCCGGGGAGCTGTTTTTT CASSIVGPGELFF . TRBJ2-2 . TRBV19
TGTGCCAGCAGTTTACACAGACAGGGGGCCGGCCCTTACACCGGGGAGCTGTTTTTT CASSLHRQGAGPYTGELFF TRBD1 TRBJ2-2 . TRBV2
TGCGCCAGCAGCCAAGATCTCGGGAGGAGCTCCTACGAGCAGTACTTC CASSQDLGRSSYEQYF TRBD2 TRBJ2-7 . TRBV4-1
TGTGCCAGCAGCAAATTTGAAACAGGGGGAGATCAGCATTTT CASSKFETGGDQHF TRBD1 TRBJ1-5 . TRBV11-2
TGTGCCAGCAGCCGCGGTTTTGAAGCTTTCTTT CASSRGFEAFF . TRBJ1-1 few TRBV4-2
TGTGCCAGCAGTGTGGGGACAGGGGGCCAAGAGACCCAGTACTTC CASSVGTGGQETQYF TRBD1 TRBJ2-5 . TRBV2
TGTGCCAGCAGCGTAGAAAGATCGGGAATTGAAGCTTTCTTT CASSVERSGIEAFF . TRBJ1-1 once TRBV9
TGTGCCAGCAGACAGATCAACAGGGTGGACTATGGCTACACCTTC CASRQINRVDYGYTF . TRBJ1-2 . TRBV13
TGTGCCAGCAGTGAGTACTACGAGCAGTACTTC CASSEYYEQYF . TRBJ2-7 . TRBV6-1
TGTGCCAGCAGCCAAGGGGGACAAGGGGCCATGAACACTGAAGCTTTCTTT CASSQGGQGAMNTEAFF . TRBJ1-1 . TRBV14
TGTGCCAGCAGCCCCTCAGGGAAGGATGAAGCTTTCTTT CASSPSGKDEAFF . TRBJ1-1 . TRBV13
TGTGCCAGCAGCCTCGGGACCTACGGTAACACTGAAGCTTTCTTT CASSLGTYGNTEAFF . TRBJ1-1 once TRBV7-8
TGCGCCAGCAGCCCGACCGTAGGTTCACCCCTCCACTTT CASSPTVGSPLHF . TRBJ1-6 many TRBV4-1
TGTGCCAGCAGGGGCAGGACAGGGGGAACTGAAGCTTTCTTT CASRGRTGGTEAFF TRBD1 TRBJ1-1 . TRBV7-9
TGTGCCAGCAGCCAAGAATGGGGGATCCAAGAGACCCAGTACTTC CASSQEWGIQETQYF . TRBJ2-5 . TRBV4-2
TGCGCCAGCACCCGGAGGGCGGCAGGGCGGGACGGCTACACCTTC CASTRRAAGRDGYTF . TRBJ1-2 . TRBV4-3
TGTGCCAGCATCGTCACGTTTTTAGGTGGCACTGAAGCTTTCTTT CASIVTFLGGTEAFF . TRBJ1-1 few TRBV6-4
TGCAGTGCTCAGGGAAACGAGCAGTACTTC CSAQGNEQYF . TRBJ2-7 . TRBV20-1
TGCAGCGTTGAAGATCCCAACAGAAGCTCCTACGAGCAGTACTTC CSVEDPNRSSYEQYF . TRBJ2-7 once TRBV29-1
TGTGCCAGCAGTTTGAGCCCCTCTTGGGAGCAGTATTTT CASSLSPSWEQYF . TRBJ2-3 . TRBV27
TGTGCCAGCAGTTTCGACAGAAACTATGGCTACACCTTC CASSFDRNYGYTF . TRBJ1-2 . TRBV28